Shown below are 26 T cell receptor beta chains from a single sample sequenced in a study of cytomegalovirus exposure and HLA in healthy donors (dated by TCRdb to about 2017). To prepare the library, the immunoSEQ multiplex PCR assay was applied. A mixture of 60 forward primers for TCR Vbeta segments and 13 reverse primers for TCR Jbeta segments was used in the multiplex PCR. Sourced from immuneACCESS, this table was stored by TCRdb with only in-frame sequences that have V and J called. A share of the clones is absent; for the studies checked, an unresolved V gene accounts for under half, and the remainder has no known explanation. The sample records about 180,000 clones, about four fifths of which are singletons. Roughly 5% of the sample rests with the top ten. Sequenced material: PBMCs. These receptors came from a man aged 18 to 35 in good health and CMV-seronegative.

The rearrangement links TRBV7-9 to TRBJ1-2; no definite D call. The germline V and J ends were trimmed by 2 bases and 6 bases, with 10 bases remaining between them. CDR1 is SEHNR and CDR2 is FQNEAQ in the germline V gene (reference sequence). The CDR3 spans 13 residues. CDR3 loop: CASSLRVEDGYTF. In nucleotides, the CDR3 is TGTGCCAGCAGCTTACGTGTAGAGGATGGCTACACCTTC.

The chain has TRBV11-3 and TRBJ1-1, with D perhaps matching TRBD1 (5 bases). Germline V gene data show CDR1 as SGHNT and CDR2 as YENEEA. Between the trimmed V and J ends, which lost 0 bases and 1 base, there was a span of 12 bases. The CDR3 covers 16 residues. This CDR3 reads CASSLDGRGGNTEAFF. CDR3 coding DNA: TGTGCCAGCAGCTTAGATGGAAGGGGCGGGAACACTGAAGCTTTCTTT.

This chain joins TRBV21-1 and TRBJ1-5. TRBV21-1 is shown as a pseudogene. This CDR3 region has 14 residues. The CDR3 is CASSTTVNYQPQHF. The CDR3 nucleotides read TGTGCCAGCAGCACAACGGTGAATTATCAGCCCCAGCATTTT.

The genes are TRBV29-1 and TRBJ1-1, with TRBD1 identical over 7 bases. The V segment lost 6 bases and the J segment 5 bases; nucleotides outside the gene matches: 9. This CDR3 region has 13 residues. Germline values: CDR1 SQVTM, CDR2 ANQGSEA. Written as DNA, the CDR3 is TGCAGCGTAAATACAGGGGAAAGGACTGAAGCTTTCTTT. This gives the protein CSVNTGERTEAFF.

The sample holds a few counts of this clone. The chain links TRBV5-4 to TRBJ2-3, with TRBD2 matching over 7 bases. Germline V lookup: CDR1 SGHNT, CDR2 YYREEE (reference sequence). The CDR3 loop spans 15 amino acids. Trimming at V came to 4 bases and at J to 0 bases, leaving 5 bases not matched to a gene. Written as DNA, the CDR3 is TGTGCCAGCAGCACCTGGGGGGGGAGCACAGATACGCAGTATTTT. Amino acids: CASSTWGGSTDTQYF. Using reference TRBV5-4 and TRBJ2-3 for the parts outside the CDR3, the full variable domain is ETGVTQSPTHLIKTRGQQVTLRCSSQSGHNTVSWYQQALGQGPQFIFQYYREEENGRGNFPPRFSGLQFPNYSSELNVNALELDDSALYLCASSTWGGSTDTQYFGPGTRLTVL.

This rearrangement joins TRBV7-8 to TRBJ2-7, with D perhaps TRBD2 (6 bases). CDR1 and CDR2 from the germline V gene are SGHVS and FQNEAQ. Between the trimmed V and J ends, which lost 1 base and 0 bases, there was a span of 7 bases. This CDR3 is 14 amino acids long. The CDR3 nucleotides read TGTGCCAGCAGCTTAGGCGGGGTCTCCTACGAGCAGTACTTC. Its translation is CASSLGGVSYEQYF.

The rearrangement joins TRBV11-3 to TRBJ1-1; D is perhaps TRBD1 (5 bases). CDR3 length: 15 amino acids. Germline V gives CDR1 SGHNT, CDR2 YENEEA. The germline V and J ends were trimmed by 5 bases and 1 base, with 14 bases remaining between them. CDR3: CASSASGLSNTEAFF. The DNA of the CDR3 is TGTGCCAGCAGCGCATCAGGGTTATCGAACACTGAAGCTTTCTTT. The variable domain in full, with the rest retrieved from reference TRBV11-3 and TRBJ1-1, is EAGVVQSPRYKIIEKKQPVAFWCNPISGHNTLYWYLQNLGQGPELLIRYENEEAVDDSQLPKDRFSAERLKGVDSTLKIQPAELGDSAVYLCASSASGLSNTEAFFGQGTRLTVV.

This rearrangement joins TRBV2 to TRBJ2-7, with 8 bases lining up with TRBD1. J lost 4 bases, V lost 10 bases, and 12 bases had no gene match. This CDR3 has 14 residues. Germline V lookup: CDR1 SNHLY, CDR2 FYNNEI. CDR3 DNA sequence: TGTGCCAACCTCGGGACAGGAACCCAATACGAGCAGTACTTC. Amino acids: CANLGTGTQYEQYF.

The chain carries TRBV7-9 and TRBJ2-5; TRBD2 matches 15 bases. The CDR3 covers 17 residues. The junction had 6 bases not matched to a gene; V was cut back by 5 bases and J by 2 bases. Per the germline V gene, CDR1 is SEHNR and CDR2 is FQNEAQ (reference sequence). The CDR3 sequence is CASSRRGTSGGQETQYF. For the CDR3, the DNA is TGTGCCAGCAGCCGCCGAGGGACTAGCGGGGGGCAAGAGACCCAGTACTTC.

The chain couples TRBV11-2 to TRBJ2-5, with TRBD2 matching over 11 bases. V gave up 0 bases and J gave up 5 bases; unmatched junction bases: 8. This CDR3 is built from 17 residues. Germline V CDR1 and CDR2: SGHAT, FQNNGV. CDR3 residues: CASSLEGSGRAWETQYF. The CDR3, as DNA: TGTGCCAGCAGCTTAGAGGGTAGCGGGAGGGCCTGGGAGACCCAGTACTTC.

This sequence joins TRBV23-1 and TRBJ1-2; D is unresolved. TRBV23-1 is assigned to the ORF class and has an uncertain function. The V and J ends lost 8 bases and 2 bases respectively, with 21 bases between them. The CDR3 sequence is 16 residues long. The CDR3 DNA reads TGCGCCAGCGGTCCACGGGAGGCCTCGCGCAACTATGGCTACACCTTC. Translated: CASGPREASRNYGYTF.

The chain combines TRBV21-1 with TRBJ2-1; the table's D gene call, TRBD2, was not cross checked with the DNA. TRBV21-1 is given as a pseudogene. This CDR3 spans 16 amino acids. DNA for the CDR3: TGTGCCAGCAGCAAAGGCGGGGGACCGGTCAACAATGAGCAGTTCTTC. Its protein product is CASSKGGGPVNNEQFF.

The J gene is TRBJ2-1, the V gene TRBV2, with 8 positions matching TRBD1. Per germline, CDR1 SNHLY and CDR2 FYNNEI. The ends lost 2 bases at V and 14 bases at J; junction bases unmatched: 5. The CDR3 has 12 amino acids. The CDR3 loop is CASSEQTGVKFF. The CDR3 coding sequence is TGTGCCAGCAGTGAACAGACAGGGGTGAAGTTCTTC.

This chain connects TRBV29-1 to TRBJ1-5; 9 nucleotides align to TRBD1. The trim removed 3 bases at V and 7 bases at J, leaving 1 base unmatched. Per the germline V gene, CDR1 is SQVTM and CDR2 is ANQGSEA. This CDR3 has 12 residues. CDR3 residues: CSVEDRGQPQHF. In DNA, the CDR3 is TGCAGCGTTGAGGACAGGGGACAGCCCCAGCATTTT.

V and J are TRBV21-1 and TRBJ1-5; the table's D gene call, TRBD1, was not cross checked with the DNA. TRBV21-1 is a pseudogene. The CDR3 consists of 16 residues. CDR3 sequence (DNA): TGTGCCAGCAGCAAAGGGGGACAGGAAGTATATCAGCCCCAGCATTTT. It yields the protein CASSKGGQEVYQPQHF.

The chain combines TRBV27 with TRBJ1-2; D not resolved. Trimming took off 3 bases at V and 3 bases at J, with 8 bases between the two ends. The length of the CDR3 is 13 residues. Germline V CDR1 and CDR2: MNHEY, SMNVEV (reference sequence). The CDR3 DNA is TGTGCCAGCAGTTTCGGAGGTGACTATGGCTACACCTTC. It codes for CASSFGGDYGYTF.

The rearrangement joins TRBV7-3 to TRBJ2-1; 8 nucleotides align to TRBD2. Per the germline V gene, CDR1 is SGHTA and CDR2 is FQGTGA. After removal of 6 bases from V and 11 bases from J, the junction contained 6 bases not matched to a gene. This CDR3 spans 12 amino acids. The chain's CDR3 is CASSLSGGKQFF. CDR3 DNA: TGTGCCAGCAGTTTGAGCGGGGGAAAGCAGTTCTTC.

The V call is TRBV7-2, the J call TRBJ2-7; 7 bases map to TRBD1. The trim removed 4 bases at V and 2 bases at J, leaving 8 bases unmatched. The CDR3 has 15 amino acids. Per germline, CDR1 SGHTA and CDR2 FQGNSA. The CDR3 DNA reads TGTGCCAGCAGCTCCTTTTCCACAGGGGCCTACGAGCAGTACTTC. Protein sequence: CASSSFSTGAYEQYF.

This clone was observed a handful of times. The chain couples TRBV9 to TRBJ2-7; 7 nucleotides agree with TRBD2. This CDR3 comprises 14 residues. Germline CDR1 reads SGDLS; CDR2 reads YYNGEE. J lost 3 bases, V lost 4 bases, and 7 bases had no gene match. Here the CDR3 reads CASSPGTTFYEQYF. In DNA form, the CDR3 reads TGTGCCAGCAGCCCCGGGACTACCTTCTACGAGCAGTACTTC.

This rearrangement joins TRBV25-1 to TRBJ2-2; 14 bases match TRBD2. V trimming: 6 bases; J trimming: 7 bases; junction bases outside the gene matches: 7. Germline CDR1 reads MGHDK; CDR2 reads SYGVNS. This CDR3 contains 16 residues. The CDR3 region has the DNA TGTGCCAGCAGCCCTCGGACTAGCGGGAGGCTCGGGGAGCTGTTTTTT. Translated, it gives CASSPRTSGRLGELFF.

CDR3 in amino acids: CASSYSWGGQAFF. The CDR3 DNA follows: TGTGCCAGCAGTTACTCCTGGGGGGGGCAAGCTTTCTTT. The chain recombines TRBV6-5 with TRBJ1-1; D might be TRBD1 (6 bases). The CDR3 extends over 13 amino acids. Trimming removed 0 bases from V and 9 bases from J, with 11 bases in between. CDR1 is MNHEY, CDR2 SVGAGI, per germline.

The chain carries TRBV7-2 and TRBJ2-1; D gene ambiguous. The CDR3 length is 14 residues. Trimming left V 3 bases short and J 4 bases short, with 10 bases between. Germline CDR1 and CDR2: SGHTA and FQGNSA. The CDR3 is CASSLNLLYNEQFF. CDR3 sequence (DNA): TGTGCCAGCAGCTTGAACCTCCTATACAATGAGCAGTTCTTC.

The rearrangement uses TRBV7-9 and TRBJ2-3, with 8 nucleotides matching TRBD1. The germline V gene has CDR1 SEHNR and CDR2 FQNEAQ (reference sequence). The CDR3 totals 16 residues. Trimming at V came to 6 bases and at J to 3 bases, leaving 11 bases not matched to a gene. DNA of the CDR3: TGTGCCAGCAGTCATCCTTTGAGACAGGGGACAGATACGCAGTATTTT. Residues: CASSHPLRQGTDTQYF.

V and J are TRBV19 and TRBJ1-2; maybe TRBD1 (6 bases). Germline lookup yields CDR1 LNHDA and CDR2 SQIVND (reference sequence). There are 13 residues in the CDR3. Trimming pared 5 bases from V and 8 bases from J, leaving 15 bases between. The CDR3 loop reads CASSLTGNNGYTF. The CDR3 DNA reads TGTGCCAGTAGTTTAACAGGGAACAACGGCTACACCTTC.

This rearrangement joins TRBV6-6 to TRBJ2-5; possible D gene TRBD2, 6 bases. The V end was cut by 2 bases, the J end by 5 bases, with 12 bases between. The CDR3 contains 14 residues. CDR1 and CDR2 (germline): MNHNY, SVGAGI (reference sequence). For the CDR3, the DNA is TGTGCCAGCAGTTACGATCTGGGGAGGGAGACCCAGTACTTC. It specifies CASSYDLGRETQYF.

V and J are TRBV28 and TRBJ2-7, with D perhaps TRBD2 (6 bases). The germline V gene has CDR1 MDHEN and CDR2 SYDVKM. Trimming cost V 7 bases and J 4 bases, with 8 bases left between them. This CDR3 has 11 amino acids. The DNA for the CDR3 is TGTGCCAGCAATCGGGGGTACGAGCAGTACTTC. Residues: CASNRGYEQYF.